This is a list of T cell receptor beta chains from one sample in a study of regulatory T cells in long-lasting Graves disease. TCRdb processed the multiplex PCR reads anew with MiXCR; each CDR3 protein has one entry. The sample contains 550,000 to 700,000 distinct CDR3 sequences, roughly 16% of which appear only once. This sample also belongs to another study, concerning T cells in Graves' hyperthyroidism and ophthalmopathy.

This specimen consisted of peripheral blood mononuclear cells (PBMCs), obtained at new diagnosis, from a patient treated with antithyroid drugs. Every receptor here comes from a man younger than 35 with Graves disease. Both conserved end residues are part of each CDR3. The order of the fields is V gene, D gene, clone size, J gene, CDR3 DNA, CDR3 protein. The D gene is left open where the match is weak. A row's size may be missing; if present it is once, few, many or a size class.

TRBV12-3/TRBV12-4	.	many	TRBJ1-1	TGTGCCAGCAGTTTAGGGCAGGGGTTAGCTTTCTTT	CASSLGQGLAFF
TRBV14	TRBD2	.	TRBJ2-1	TGTGCCAGCAGCCAAGATTCCAGCGGACTAGGGTTTAATGAGCAGTTCTTC	CASSQDSSGLGFNEQFF
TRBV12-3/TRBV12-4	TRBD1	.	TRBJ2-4	TGTGCCAGCAGTTCAAGCCAGGGGGTAGCCAAAAACATTCAGTACTTC	CASSSSQGVAKNIQYF
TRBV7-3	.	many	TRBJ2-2	TGTGCCAGCAGTTCCTCCCTGACCGGGGAGCTGTTTTTT	CASSSSLTGELFF
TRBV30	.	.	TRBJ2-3	TGTGCCTGGCAGAGCAGCTATACAGATACGCAGTATTTT	CAWQSSYTDTQYF
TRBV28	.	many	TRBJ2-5	TGTGCCAGCAGTTTGCAAGGGGCCCCGGCCAGGGGTGGGGAGACCCAGTACTTC	CASSLQGAPARGGETQYF
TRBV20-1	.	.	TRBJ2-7	TGCAGTGCTAGCACGGATTTTTACGAGCAGTACTTC	CSASTDFYEQYF
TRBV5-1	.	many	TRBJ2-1	TGCGCCAGCAGTCCCCGCGACCCCTCCTACAATGAGCAGTTCTTC	CASSPRDPSYNEQFF
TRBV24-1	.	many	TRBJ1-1	TGTGCCACCAGTCGCCGGGACACTGAAGCTTTCTTT	CATSRRDTEAFF
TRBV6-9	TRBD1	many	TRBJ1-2	TGTGCCAGCAGTTACCCCCTCGACGGGGGACAGGGCCCCCTTGGCTACACCTTC	CASSYPLDGGQGPLGYTF
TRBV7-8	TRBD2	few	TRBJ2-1	TGTGCCAGCAGTTCTACCCTAGCGGGAGGGCCAAGTTCTACCCCCAATGAGCAGTTCTTC	CASSSTLAGGPSSTPNEQFF
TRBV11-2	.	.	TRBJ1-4	TGTGCCAGCAGTTATACACGAGAAAAACTGTTTTTT	CASSYTREKLFF
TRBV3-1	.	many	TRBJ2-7	TGTGCCAGCAGCCGTGCGGGAGAGCAGTACTTC	CASSRAGEQYF
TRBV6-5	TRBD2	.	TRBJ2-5	TGTGCCAGCAGTTACTCGAATCTAGCGGGAGGGCCGGGAGAGACCCAGTACTTC	CASSYSNLAGGPGETQYF
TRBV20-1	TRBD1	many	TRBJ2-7	TGCAGTGCTAGAGATCTTGACAGGGGGCTCCACGAGCAGTACTTC	CSARDLDRGLHEQYF
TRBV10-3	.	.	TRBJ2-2	TGTGCCACCTCTTCTCAAAACGCGAACACCGGGGAGCTGTTTTTT	CATSSQNANTGELFF
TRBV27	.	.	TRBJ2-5	TGTGCCAGCAGTCCGGCCACACAAGAGACCCAGTACTTC	CASSPATQETQYF
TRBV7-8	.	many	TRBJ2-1	TGTGCCAGCAGCTTAACCCTCACGGGGGACAATGAGCAGTTCTTC	CASSLTLTGDNEQFF
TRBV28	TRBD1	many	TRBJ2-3	TGTGCCAGCAATCGAGGACAGGGGAGGGATACGCAGTATTTT	CASNRGQGRDTQYF
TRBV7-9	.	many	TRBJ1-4	TGTGCCAGCAGCCCTAGAGGCAGGTCGGGTGAAAAACTGTTTTTT	CASSPRGRSGEKLFF
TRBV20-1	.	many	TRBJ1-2	TGCAGTGCTAGCCCGGGGTCGGGACGGGGCTATGGCTACACCTTC	CSASPGSGRGYGYTF
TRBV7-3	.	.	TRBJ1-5	TGTGCCAGCAGCCGATCATCGCAATTGGCCCAGCATTTT	CASSRSSQLAQHF
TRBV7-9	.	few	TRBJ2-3	TGTGCCAGCAAGCCGCAGATCACAGATACGCAGTATTTT	CASKPQITDTQYF
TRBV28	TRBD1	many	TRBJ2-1	TGTGCCAGCAGTTTTGGGACAGGGGGCCACAATGAGCAGTTCTTC	CASSFGTGGHNEQFF
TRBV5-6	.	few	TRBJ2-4	TGTGCCAGCAGCTTGGCGGGCAGGGTAGCCAAAAACATTCAGTACTTC	CASSLAGRVAKNIQYF
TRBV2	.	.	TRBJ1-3	TGTGCCAGCAGATCGACGGATTCCTCTGGAAACACCATATATTTT	CASRSTDSSGNTIYF
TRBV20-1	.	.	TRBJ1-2	TGCAGCGCGCCTGATGACACCTACTATGGCTACACCTTC	CSAPDDTYYGYTF
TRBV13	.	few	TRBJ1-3	TGTGCCAGCAGCTTGGGCCGGTCCTTCTCTGGAAACACCATATATTTT	CASSLGRSFSGNTIYF
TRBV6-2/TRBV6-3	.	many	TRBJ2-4	TGTGCCAGCAGTGACGGGACCCCAAAAAACATTCAGTACTTC	CASSDGTPKNIQYF
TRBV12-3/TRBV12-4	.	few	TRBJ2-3	TGTGCCAGCAGTTTACGCGGAGCCTCAGATACGCAGTATTTT	CASSLRGASDTQYF